The rows below give T cell receptor beta chains drawn from one sample of a study of shared clonotypes between healthy human individuals. Assay used: immunoSEQ multiplex PCR; TCRdb lists only in-frame clones, some missing. The profile covers fewer than 650,000 clones, with roughly 79% appearing a single time and approximately 12% taken by the ten largest. The sample consisted of PBMCs. All receptors derive from a woman between 40 and 55 years old in good health. Some clones in this sample may be carry-over from other donors' samples. Both conserved end residues are part of each CDR3. The D gene is left open where the match is weak.

v_gene	j_gene	d_gene	CDR3nt	CDR3aa
TRBV18	TRBJ2-1	TRBD1	TGTGCCAGCTCACACGCAGGACAGGGTTACAATGAGCAGTTCTTC	CASSHAGQGYNEQFF
TRBV5-1	TRBJ1-1	.	TGCGCCAGCAGCCCCATCGCGGGGGGAAACACTGAAGCTTTCTTT	CASSPIAGGNTEAFF
TRBV30	TRBJ1-5	TRBD1	TGTGCCTCCGACAGGGATGGCCAGCCCCAGCATTTT	CASDRDGQPQHF
TRBV18	TRBJ2-2	.	TGTGCCAGCTCACCAGTGGTAGCGGAGAACACCGGGGAGCTGTTTTTT	CASSPVVAENTGELFF
TRBV28	TRBJ2-2	.	TGTGCCAGCAGTCCGCACCAGTACACCGGGGAGCTGTTTTTT	CASSPHQYTGELFF
TRBV5-4	TRBJ1-2	.	TGTGCCAGCAGCCGGCGGGAGGAGAACATCTATGGCTACACCTTC	CASSRREENIYGYTF
TRBV5-1	TRBJ1-1	TRBD1	TGCGCCAGCAGCTCGACAGGGGGCGGAACTGAAGCTTTCTTT	CASSSTGGGTEAFF
TRBV19	TRBJ1-5	TRBD1	TGTGCCAGTAATCCCGGGACAGGGGAACAGCCCCAGCATTTT	CASNPGTGEQPQHF
TRBV25-1	TRBJ2-7	.	TGTGCCAGCAGTCTAGGGTTACAGAACGAGCAGTACTTC	CASSLGLQNEQYF
TRBV30	TRBJ1-2	.	TGTGCCTGTCCGGCCCAGGGGTTAGGCTATGGCTACACCTTC	CACPAQGLGYGYTF
TRBV7-2	TRBJ2-4	.	TGTGCCAGCAGCTCCCGAGGGGGGTCGGATGCCAAAAACATTCAGTACTTC	CASSSRGGSDAKNIQYF
TRBV4-1	TRBJ2-7	TRBD2	TGCGCCAGCAGCCACGGACTAGCGGGAGTCTACGAGCAGTACTTC	CASSHGLAGVYEQYF
TRBV29-1	TRBJ2-5	.	TGCAGCGTTGTGGAGATTCTCGGGCAAGAGACCCAGTACTTC	CSVVEILGQETQYF
TRBV5-1	TRBJ1-1	TRBD1	TGCGCCAGCAGCATGGATACAGGGGTGGTTACTGAAGCTTTCTTT	CASSMDTGVVTEAFF